This passage covers 25 T cell receptor beta chains from one sample sequenced in a study of chemoradiotherapy in HPV16-positive cancers. Sequencing used immunoSEQ multiplex PCR; TCRdb keeps in-frame clones, though not all of them. The sample lists over a thousand clones; around 86% were seen once. Sequenced material: tumor tissue, taken from a patient who underwent chemoradiotherapy. The receptors stem from a human donor with HPV-associated anogenital cancer.

This chain links TRBV7-9 with TRBJ2-5, with 14 bases that match TRBD2. The germline CDR1 and CDR2 sequences are SEHNR and FQNEAQ (reference sequence). The CDR3 runs 18 residues. The junction had 4 bases not matched to a gene; V was cut back by 0 bases and J by 1 base. In DNA form, the CDR3 reads TGTGCCAGCAGCTTAGCTTTGACTAGCGGGGGGGTCCAAGAGACCCAGTACTTC. It encodes CASSLALTSGGVQETQYF.

J is TRBJ1-1 and V is TRBV6-1, with D unclear. The germline V and J ends were trimmed by 1 base and 14 bases, with 17 bases remaining between them. This CDR3 contains 13 residues. From germline, CDR1 is MNHNS and CDR2 SASEGT. In DNA form, the CDR3 reads TGTGCCAGCAGTGAAGAGCCTCAGGCCGTCGGATTCTTT. Protein: CASSEEPQAVGFF.

CDR3 loop: CASGTRQRTDTQYF. CDR3 nucleotide sequence: TGTGCCAGCGGAACTAGACAGAGGACAGATACGCAGTATTTT. The chain has TRBV7-8 and TRBJ2-3; the D call may be TRBD1 or TRBD2 (5 bases each). Germline CDR1 is SGHVS and CDR2 is FQNEAQ. V was clipped by 8 bases and J by 3 bases, with 15 bases between them. This CDR3 comprises 14 residues.

The chain is built from TRBV5-6 and TRBJ1-4; no clear D gene. CDR3 length: 13 amino acids. Germline CDR1 reads SGHDT; CDR2 reads YYEEEE. V was pared by 0 bases and J by 7 bases, with 7 bases between. The CDR3 DNA reads as TGTGCCAGCAGCTTGGGCCCGGGTGAAAAACTGTTTTTT. As protein: CASSLGPGEKLFF. The full variable domain, rest sourced from reference TRBV5-6 and TRBJ1-4, is DAGVTQSPTHLIKTRGQQVTLRCSPKSGHDTVSWYQQALGQGPQFIFQYYEEEERQRGNFPDRFSGHQFPNYSSELNVNALLLGDSALYLCASSLGPGEKLFFGSGTQLSVL.

The rearrangement uses TRBV27 and TRBJ1-1, with D hard to call. With 2 bases removed from V and 0 bases from J, the gap between germline ends came to 7 bases. Germline lookup yields CDR1 MNHEY and CDR2 SMNVEV (reference sequence). The CDR3 spans 14 residues. The CDR3: CASSLRTVNTEAFF. CDR3 in DNA: TGTGCCAGCAGTTTAAGGACGGTGAACACTGAAGCTTTCTTT.

This chain joins TRBV11-2 and TRBJ2-6; D is unclear. V was clipped by 6 bases and J by 2 bases, with 2 bases between them. The CDR3 length is 12 residues. Germline assignment: CDR1 SGHAT and CDR2 FQNNGV. CDR3 in DNA: TGTGCCAGCAGTCCTGGGGCCAACGTCCTGACTTTC. Amino acid sequence: CASSPGANVLTF. The whole variable domain, remainder taken from reference TRBV11-2 and TRBJ2-6, is EAGVAQSPRYKIIEKRQSVAFWCNPISGHATLYWYQQILGQGPKLLIQFQNNGVVDDSQLPKDRFSAERLKGVDSTLKIQPAKLEDSAVYLCASSPGANVLTFGAGSRLTVL.

The chain combines TRBV7-9 with TRBJ1-6; no clear D. Germline lookup yields CDR1 SEHNR and CDR2 FQNEAQ (reference sequence). Trimming took off 7 bases at V and 5 bases at J, with 12 bases between the two ends. The CDR3 totals 14 residues. The CDR3 DNA reads TGTGCCAGCAACCATGGACTGAATAATTCACCCCTCCACTTT. Encoded protein: CASNHGLNNSPLHF.

This clone was recorded a few times. The chain carries TRBV4-1 and TRBJ1-4; TRBD1 matches 9 bases. Germline-derived CDR1 and CDR2 are MGHRA and YSYEKL. CDR3 size: 15 residues. Losses at the gene ends were 0 bases for V and 6 bases for J; bases not matched to a gene: 2. CDR3 DNA sequence: TGCGCCAGCAGCCAAGAACAGGGGGCCGATGAAAAACTGTTTTTT. It specifies CASSQEQGADEKLFF.

CDR3 DNA: TGTGCCAGCAGCCAAGATCAAGGCGGGCACTCCTACAATGAGCAGTTCTTC. It translates to CASSQDQGGHSYNEQFF. The chain recombines TRBV4-2 with TRBJ2-1; maybe TRBD2 (5 bases). The length of the CDR3 is 17 residues. Germline assignment: CDR1 LGHNA and CDR2 YNFKEQ. The V gene lost 0 bases and the J gene lost 0 bases, with 12 bases spanning the gap.

V gene TRBV6-5 combines with J gene TRBJ1-1; D gene uncertain. Germline-derived CDR1 and CDR2 are MNHEY and SVGAGI. The CDR3 runs to 14 residues. Trimming left V 2 bases short and J 4 bases short, with 11 bases between. CDR3 DNA: TGTGCCAGCAGTTACACACAAATATCCACTGAAGCTTTCTTT. Translated, it gives CASSYTQISTEAFF.

The chain links TRBV5-1 to TRBJ1-2; perhaps TRBD1 as D (6 bases). Per germline, CDR1 SGHRS and CDR2 YFSETQ. The CDR3 is 16 amino acids. Trimming shortened V by 2 bases and J by 6 bases, and 20 bases separated the two germline ends. CDR3 DNA: TGCGCCAGCAGCTTAGGGACGTCGGGGGCCGGGCATGGCTACACCTTC. Encoded protein: CASSLGTSGAGHGYTF.

This chain joins TRBV28 and TRBJ2-3; D is ambiguous. In germline, CDR1 is MDHEN, CDR2 SYDVKM. CDR3 length: 12 residues. The V end lost 6 bases, the J end lost 3 bases, and 7 bases lay between the germline ends. The DNA of the CDR3 is TGTGCCAGCAGCTCAGGAACAGATACGCAGTATTTT. Translated, it gives CASSSGTDTQYF.

The rearrangement links TRBV27 to TRBJ2-7; 7 bases agree with TRBD2. This CDR3 region has 14 residues. The germline gives CDR1 MNHEY, CDR2 SMNVEV (reference sequence). J lost 0 bases, V lost 3 bases, and 2 bases had no gene match. The CDR3 is CASSFGGSSYEQYF. CDR3 DNA: TGTGCCAGCAGTTTCGGGGGGAGCTCCTACGAGCAGTACTTC.

This CDR3 reads CASSFGRGGQPQHF. DNA for the CDR3: TGTGCCAGCAGCTTTGGCAGGGGAGGTCAGCCCCAGCATTTT. V gene TRBV5-6 combines with J gene TRBJ1-5, with TRBD1 as a possible D gene (6 bases). Trimming removed 2 bases from V and 6 bases from J, with 12 bases in between. This CDR3 is built from 14 residues. The germline gives CDR1 SGHDT, CDR2 YYEEEE.

V gene TRBV7-9 combines with J gene TRBJ2-2; D is ambiguous. The CDR3 runs to 13 residues. V shed 4 bases and J shed 13 bases, with 16 bases lying between them. The germline CDR1 and CDR2 sequences are SEHNR and FQNEAQ (reference sequence). The CDR3 is CASSSGPRGGLFF. CDR3 nucleotide sequence: TGTGCCAGCAGCTCCGGACCACGAGGTGGGCTGTTTTTT.

The chain links TRBV7-2 to TRBJ2-5; 7 positions match TRBD2. Trimming removed 3 bases from V and 2 bases from J; junction bases left unmatched: 3. CDR1 and CDR2 (germline): SGHTA, FQGNSA. The CDR3 has 14 residues. The CDR3 loop reads CASSFPGLQETQYF. The CDR3 bases are TGTGCCAGCAGCTTCCCGGGACTACAAGAGACCCAGTACTTC.

The V gene is TRBV7-2, the J gene TRBJ1-2; possible D gene TRBD1, 5 bases. Trimming removed 3 bases at V and 2 bases at J, with 10 bases between. This CDR3 has 14 amino acids. CDR1 is SGHTA, CDR2 FQGNSA, per germline. The chain's CDR3 is CASSFKRGNYGYTF. DNA of the CDR3: TGTGCCAGCAGCTTCAAGAGGGGAAACTATGGCTACACCTTC.

J is TRBJ1-2 and V is TRBV2; 9 bases are shared with TRBD1. The V and J ends lost 8 bases and 4 bases, in that order; junction bases with no gene match: 14. Germline CDR1 SNHLY, CDR2 FYNNEI. The CDR3 contains 16 residues. The CDR3 loop reads CASLLGQGAMGYGYTF. The CDR3, as DNA: TGTGCCAGCCTGCTGGGACAGGGCGCGATGGGCTATGGCTACACCTTC.

V is TRBV9 and J is TRBJ1-3; no clear D. This CDR3 has 13 amino acids. Trimming stripped 5 bases from V and 0 bases from J, with 6 bases between. CDR1 is SGDLS and CDR2 is YYNGEE in the germline V gene. The CDR3 is CASSALSGNTIYF. The CDR3, as DNA: TGTGCCAGCAGTGCCCTCTCTGGAAACACCATATATTTT.

The CDR3 here is CASSRVGVWNEKLFF. The CDR3 DNA follows: TGTGCCAGCAGCCGGGTGGGAGTCTGGAATGAAAAACTGTTTTTT. The rearrangement uses TRBV5-5 and TRBJ1-4; D not resolved. CDR1 is SGHKS and CDR2 is YYEKEE in the germline V gene (reference sequence). Trimming removed 4 bases at V and 5 bases at J, with 15 bases between. The CDR3 consists of 15 residues.

J is TRBJ2-5 and V is TRBV7-3; either TRBD1 or TRBD2 may fit D (6 bases each). Trimming left V 2 bases short and J 5 bases short, with 15 bases between. The germline V gene has CDR1 SGHTA and CDR2 FQGTGA. This CDR3 spans 15 amino acids. The CDR3 DNA reads as TGTGCCAGCAGCTTATACGGGGGCACCGGGGAGACCCAGTACTTC. This codes for CASSLYGGTGETQYF.

This clone was recorded once. The chain has TRBV5-1 and TRBJ2-2; TRBD2 matches 8 bases. The length of the CDR3 is 14 residues. The ends lost 5 bases at V and 6 bases at J; junction bases unmatched: 6. Germline assignment: CDR1 SGHRS and CDR2 YFSETQ. As DNA, the CDR3 is TGCGCCAGCAGTTGGCGGGAGGAGGCCGGGGAGCTGTTTTTT. It codes for CASSWREEAGELFF.

The rearrangement joins TRBV7-6 to TRBJ1-6; D remains ambiguous. The CDR3 has 13 amino acids. Per germline, CDR1 SGHVS and CDR2 FNYEAQ. Trimming shortened V by 5 bases and J by 10 bases, and 12 bases separated the two germline ends. The CDR3 reads CASSPTLGSPLHF. As DNA, the CDR3 is TGTGCCAGCAGCCCAACATTAGGCTCACCCCTCCACTTT.

The chain joins TRBV2 to TRBJ2-3; 7 nucleotides agree with TRBD1. The CDR3 covers 15 residues. The V segment lost 5 bases and the J segment 3 bases; nucleotides outside the gene matches: 8. Germline CDR1 SNHLY, CDR2 FYNNEI. The CDR3 bases are TGTGCCAGCAGTTTCCCGGGACAGAAAACAGATACGCAGTATTTT. This sequence encodes CASSFPGQKTDTQYF.

This sequence joins TRBV19 and TRBJ1-5, with 9 bases identical to TRBD1. The V gene end was trimmed by 7 bases and the J gene end by 0 bases; junction bases not matched to a gene: 7. Per germline, CDR1 LNHDA and CDR2 SQIVND (reference sequence). CDR3 length equals 16 residues. CDR3 in amino acids: CASTVDRGYSNQPQHF. The CDR3 DNA sequence: TGTGCCAGTACCGTGGACAGGGGTTATAGCAATCAGCCCCAGCATTTT.